Below, 29 T cell receptor beta chains from the same sample are listed, as sequenced in a study of T cells in Graves' hyperthyroidism and ophthalmopathy. RNA transcripts gave rise to amplified TCR beta CDR3 regions. With the HTBI primer set, the TCR CDR3 went through a first round of RT-PCR. TCRdb recomputed calls from the multiplex PCR reads with MiXCR, one row per CDR3 protein. The sample lists about 200,000 distinct CDR3 sequences; around 19% were seen once. The material sequenced was blood. The receptors come from a man aged 35 to 55 with Graves' hyperthyroidism.

The chain combines TRBV2 with TRBJ2-6, with D tentatively TRBD2 (5 bases). Germline assignment: CDR1 SNHLY and CDR2 FYNNEI. Trimming shortened V by 8 bases and J by 0 bases, and 8 bases separated the two germline ends. There are 14 residues in the CDR3. CDR3 sequence reads: CASFRGSGANVLTF. The CDR3 nucleotides read TGTGCCAGCTTTCGGGGCTCTGGGGCCAACGTCCTGACTTTC. The whole variable domain, filled in from reference TRBV2 and TRBJ2-6, reads EPEVTQTPSHQVTQMGQEVILRCVPISNHLYFYWYRQILGQKVEFLVSFYNNEISEKSEIFDDQFSVERPDGSNFTLKIRSTKLEDSAMYFCASFRGSGANVLTFGAGSRLTVL.

V gene TRBV10-1 combines with J gene TRBJ2-1; either TRBD1 or TRBD2 may fit D (6 bases each). Between the trimmed V and J ends, which lost 5 bases and 2 bases, there was a span of 10 bases. The CDR3 runs 14 residues. Germline CDR1 WNHNN, CDR2 SYGVQD (reference sequence). CDR3 loop: CASSFGGPYNEQFF. The CDR3 coding sequence is TGCGCCAGCAGTTTCGGGGGCCCCTACAATGAGCAGTTCTTC.

This clonotype was observed at least ten times. The gene calls are TRBV6-1 and TRBJ1-1; D is uncertain. The V gene's germline CDR1 is MNHNS and CDR2 SASEGT. V was shortened by 7 bases and J by 1 base, with 10 bases between the two germline ends. The CDR3 runs 13 residues. The CDR3 coding sequence is TGTGCCAGCACTCAAACGGGGAACACTGAAGCTTTCTTT. This gives the protein CASTQTGNTEAFF.

This clonotype was detected a few times. CDR3 region: CSVEGQAPYEQYF. Written as DNA, the CDR3 is TGCAGCGTTGAGGGACAGGCACCCTACGAGCAGTACTTC. The chain uses TRBV29-1 and TRBJ2-7; 8 bases map to TRBD1. This CDR3 region has 13 residues. The V and J ends lost 3 bases and 2 bases, in that order; junction bases with no gene match: 3. CDR1 is SQVTM, CDR2 ANQGSEA, per germline.

The chain joins TRBV25-1 to TRBJ2-1; 9 bases align to TRBD2. This CDR3 comprises 11 residues. V was clipped by 8 bases and J by 13 bases; unmatched bases: 6. Germline V gene data show CDR1 as MGHDK and CDR2 as SYGVNS. The CDR3: CASVNSGGQFF. The CDR3 nucleotides are TGTGCCAGCGTAAATAGCGGGGGTCAGTTCTTC.

This rearrangement joins TRBV18 to TRBJ2-1; the match to TRBD2 covers 8 bases. Germline assignment: CDR1 KGHSH and CDR2 LQKENI. Losses at the gene ends were 3 bases for V and 12 bases for J; bases not matched to a gene: 13. The CDR3 totals 15 residues. The chain's CDR3 is CASSPRAGGLEAQFF. CDR3 DNA: TGTGCCAGCTCACCTAGGGCGGGGGGCCTCGAAGCGCAGTTCTTC.

CDR3 DNA: TGTGCCAGCGGATACCGTCCGGGAAACACCGGGGAGCTGTTTTTT. This translates into CASGYRPGNTGELFF. The chain has TRBV5-6 and TRBJ2-2, with D possibly being TRBD2 (5 bases). CDR3 size: 15 residues. V lost 7 bases and J lost 2, with 15 bases in between. Germline V gene sequence: CDR1 SGHDT, CDR2 YYEEEE.

The rearrangement links TRBV6-1 to TRBJ2-1; TRBD1 matches at 7 bases. Unmatched junction bases numbered 10, after V lost 4 bases and J lost 4 bases. The germline CDR1 and CDR2 sequences are MNHNS and SASEGT. This CDR3 has 16 amino acids. CDR3 sequence: CASSVLHSGQYNEQFF. The CDR3 DNA sequence: TGTGCCAGCAGTGTTCTACATTCGGGACAGTACAATGAGCAGTTCTTC.

This clonotype was seen ten or more times. The J gene is TRBJ2-7, the V gene TRBV28, with 7 bases that match TRBD1. CDR1 is MDHEN and CDR2 is SYDVKM in the germline V gene. Trimming took 3 bases from V and 1 from J; bases not matched to a gene: 3. The CDR3 is made up of 14 amino acids. The CDR3: CASSFLDRSYEQYF. CDR3 coding DNA: TGTGCCAGCAGTTTCTTGGACAGGTCCTACGAGCAGTACTTC.

This clonotype was observed at least ten times. The rearrangement joins TRBV30 to TRBJ1-2; D is perhaps TRBD1 (6 bases). Germline V gene lookup returns CDR1 GTSNPN and CDR2 SVGIG (reference sequence). V gave up 0 bases and J gave up 6 bases, with 11 bases separating them. This CDR3 has 13 amino acids. CDR3: CAWSVRDTDGYTF. The CDR3 coding sequence is TGTGCCTGGAGTGTACGGGACACCGATGGCTACACCTTC.

In this sample, this clonotype turned up many times. The rearrangement uses TRBV7-3 and TRBJ2-5, with TRBD1 matching over 7 bases. Germline lookup yields CDR1 SGHTA and CDR2 FQGTGA. After removal of 0 bases from V and 3 bases from J, the junction contained 1 base not matched to a gene. CDR3 length: 14 residues. The CDR3 bases are TGTGCCAGCAGCTTAACAGGGGGCAAAGAGACCCAGTACTTC. This translates into CASSLTGGKETQYF.

This clonotype was recorded a few times. The chain recombines TRBV5-1 with TRBJ1-4, with TRBD1 as a possible D gene (6 bases). Trimming cost V 1 base and J 7 bases, with 14 bases left between them. CDR1 SGHRS and CDR2 YFSETQ come from the germline V gene. The CDR3 contains 15 residues. In DNA form, the CDR3 reads TGCGCCAGCAGCTTGCGGGGGGGCGGAGGTGAAAAACTGTTTTTT. Its translation: CASSLRGGGGEKLFF.

V and J are TRBV20-1 and TRBJ2-7; D is uncertain. Germline assignment: CDR1 DFQATT and CDR2 SNEGSKA (reference sequence). The CDR3 sequence is 15 residues long. V was pared by 0 bases and J by 4 bases, with 16 bases between. This CDR3 reads CSARERPLISYEQYF. In DNA form, the CDR3 reads TGCAGTGCTAGAGAGCGACCACTTATTTCTTACGAGCAGTACTTC.

This clonotype was seen at least ten times. The V and J genes are TRBV30 and TRBJ1-1; D remains unclear. V dropped 3 bases and J dropped 4 bases, with 9 bases sitting between them. CDR1 is GTSNPN and CDR2 is SVGIG in the germline V gene (reference sequence). This CDR3 is 12 amino acids long. In nucleotides, the CDR3 is TGTGCCTGGAGACGAGGGAGCACTGAAGCTTTCTTT. It yields the protein CAWRRGSTEAFF.

This clonotype has at least ten counts. The V and J genes are TRBV12-3 or TRBV12-4 and TRBJ2-5; D ambiguous. Trimming pared 6 bases from V and 2 bases from J, leaving 10 bases between. CDR3 length equals 13 residues. DNA for the CDR3: TGTGCCAGCAGGGAACACTCTCAAGAGACCCAGTACTTC. Encoded protein: CASREHSQETQYF.

This clonotype was recorded many times. One end of the junction varies from germline; a read error may be responsible. The chain joins TRBV5-1 to TRBJ2-7, with 9 positions matching TRBD1. The CDR3 is made up of 15 amino acids. CDR1 is SGHRS and CDR2 is YFSETQ in the germline V gene. CDR3 in amino acids: CASTLDRGPSYEQYF. As DNA, the CDR3 is TGCGCCAGCACCTTGGACAGGGGACCCTCCTACGAGCAGTACTTC. The whole variable domain, filled in from reference TRBV5-1 and TRBJ2-7, reads KAGVTQTPRYLIKTRGQQVTLSCSPISGHRSVSWYQQTPGQGLQFLFEYFSETQRNKGNFPGRFSGRQFSNSRSEMNVSTLELGDSALYLCASTLDRGPSYEQYFGPGTRLTVT.

This clonotype came up a few times. The chain combines TRBV20-1 with TRBJ2-7; D is undetermined. This CDR3 spans 13 amino acids. Trimming took off 3 bases at V and 5 bases at J, with 14 bases between the two ends. Per germline, CDR1 DFQATT and CDR2 SNEGSKA (reference sequence). The CDR3 DNA follows: TGCAGTGCTAGTGGGTTAGACCTACACGAGCAGTACTTC. Protein sequence: CSASGLDLHEQYF.

This clonotype was counted many times. The genes are TRBV28 and TRBJ2-5, with D maybe TRBD2 (6 bases). CDR1 and CDR2 (germline): MDHEN, SYDVKM. This CDR3 has 15 residues. Trimming removed 8 bases from V and 2 bases from J, with 18 bases in between. The CDR3 DNA is TGTGCCAGCCGGATTGCGGGGCCCGGACAAGAGACCCAGTACTTC. It is translated as CASRIAGPGQETQYF. The whole variable domain, filled in from reference TRBV28 and TRBJ2-5, reads DVKVTQSSRYLVKRTGEKVFLECVQDMDHENMFWYRQDPGLGLRLIYFSYDVKMKEKGDIPEGYSVSREKKERFSLILESASTNQTSMYLCASRIAGPGQETQYFGPGTRLLVL.

This clonotype occurred many times. DNA of the CDR3: TGTGCCAGCAGTTACTCGGCAGGGGCAGACGGTCAGCCCCAGCATTTT. Translated, it gives CASSYSAGADGQPQHF. The chain recombines TRBV6-5 with TRBJ1-5, with TRBD1 as a possible D gene (6 bases). Trimming took 0 bases from V and 6 from J, leaving 15 bases between them. The CDR3 is 16 amino acids. Germline CDR1 MNHEY, CDR2 SVGAGI.

This clonotype showed up many times. The chain links TRBV7-8 to TRBJ2-5, with D perhaps matching TRBD1 (5 bases). Germline-derived CDR1 and CDR2 are SGHVS and FQNEAQ. V lost 5 bases, J lost 2 bases, and 15 bases lay in between. The length of the CDR3 is 15 residues. CDR3 DNA: TGTGCCAGCAGCACCCGACAGAAACTTCAAGAGACCCAGTACTTC. Translating gives CASSTRQKLQETQYF.

This clonotype was seen once. This sequence joins TRBV29-1 and TRBJ2-1; D is ambiguous. The CDR3 is made up of 11 amino acids. Trimming shortened V by 6 bases and J by 10 bases, and 13 bases separated the two germline ends. Looked up from germline, CDR1 is SQVTM and CDR2 is ANQGSEA. This chain's CDR3 is CSVQWQVEQFF. In DNA form, the CDR3 reads TGCAGCGTCCAATGGCAGGTCGAGCAGTTCTTC.

In this sample, this clonotype turned up many times. The rearrangement uses TRBV6-5 and TRBJ2-5; a weak D match, TRBD2 (5 bases). CDR1 and CDR2 from the germline V gene are MNHEY and SVGAGI. This CDR3 is built from 17 residues. Trimming pared 0 bases from V and 1 base from J, leaving 15 bases between. CDR3 loop: CASSYSGGGYLQETQYF. CDR3 coding DNA: TGTGCCAGCAGTTACTCGGGCGGAGGTTACCTCCAAGAGACCCAGTACTTC.

This clonotype has a count of ten or more. The chain employs TRBV28 and TRBJ1-2, with 7 bases aligning to TRBD1. The V segment lost 4 bases and the J segment 4 bases; nucleotides outside the gene matches: 3. The CDR3 runs to 13 residues. Germline V gene sequence: CDR1 MDHEN, CDR2 SYDVKM. The CDR3: CASSSAGGYGYTF. The CDR3 coding sequence is TGTGCCAGCAGTTCGGCAGGGGGCTATGGCTACACCTTC.

In this sample, this clonotype turned up many times. The chain links TRBV29-1 to TRBJ1-1, with D unclear. V lost 4 bases to trimming and J lost 9 bases, with 15 bases between them. The CDR3 length is 12 residues. Germline-derived CDR1 and CDR2 are SQVTM and ANQGSEA. CDR3 sequence reads: CSVGVVDLQAFF. The CDR3 nucleotides read TGCAGCGTTGGAGTGGTGGACCTACAAGCTTTCTTT.

This clonotype was observed many times. The rearrangement uses TRBV27 and TRBJ1-6; D is uncertain. This CDR3 region has 14 residues. CDR1 MNHEY and CDR2 SMNVEV come from the germline V gene (reference sequence). V dropped 3 bases and J dropped 10 bases, with 13 bases sitting between them. CDR3 loop: CASSLSGGRSPLHF. The CDR3 nucleotides are TGTGCCAGCAGTTTGTCCGGTGGTAGGTCACCCCTCCACTTT.

This clonotype was counted between two and nine times. The J gene is TRBJ1-6, the V gene TRBV9, with a tentative D call TRBD1 (5 bases). The CDR3 spans 15 residues. Germline CDR1 is SGDLS and CDR2 is YYNGEE. Trimming shortened V by 0 bases and J by 4 bases, and 8 bases separated the two germline ends. CDR3 nucleotide sequence: TGTGCCAGCAGCGTAGGACAGTCGTATAATTCACCCCTCCACTTT. Its translation is CASSVGQSYNSPLHF. The full variable domain, in which reference TRBV9 and TRBJ1-6 provide the parts outside the CDR3, is DSGVTQTPKHLITATGQRVTLRCSPRSGDLSVYWYQQSLDQGLQFLIQYYNGEERAKGNILERFSAQQFPDLHSELNLSSLELGDSALYFCASSVGQSYNSPLHFGNGTRLTVT.

This clonotype occurred many times. CDR3 protein: CASSFDRGTETQYF. The CDR3 DNA sequence: TGTGCCAGCAGTTTTGACAGGGGGACTGAGACCCAGTACTTC. The rearrangement links TRBV28 to TRBJ2-5; 9 bases fit TRBD1. Trimming took 3 bases from V and 5 from J; bases not matched to a gene: 4. This CDR3 has 14 amino acids. Per the germline V gene, CDR1 is MDHEN and CDR2 is SYDVKM.

The genes are TRBV7-2 and TRBJ1-1, with a weak D call TRBD1 (6 bases). The germline V gene has CDR1 SGHTA and CDR2 FQGNSA. The CDR3 totals 17 residues. V lost 2 bases to trimming and J lost 4 bases, with 20 bases between them. CDR3 coding DNA: TGTGCCAGCAGCTTATCCCCCGGGAGAAGGGGGGTCACTGAAGCTTTCTTT. This translates into CASSLSPGRRGVTEAFF.

This clonotype came up many times. The J gene is TRBJ1-1, the V gene TRBV7-2; D is possibly TRBD1 (6 bases). Between the trimmed V and J ends, which lost 1 base and 7 bases, there was a span of 13 bases. The CDR3 runs to 14 residues. Germline V gives CDR1 SGHTA, CDR2 FQGNSA. The CDR3 loop reads CASSLEGGPFEAFF. CDR3 DNA sequence: TGTGCCAGCAGCTTAGAGGGGGGGCCGTTTGAAGCTTTCTTT.